These T cell receptor beta chains were read from a single sample in a study of post-analysis software for immune sequencing data. TCRdb called the PCR reads again in MiXCR, with one record for every CDR3 protein. Of around 440,000 distinct CDR3 sequences in the sample, under 55% were seen once. The sample taken for sequencing was blood. Every receptor here comes from a girl aged 10 to 17 with multiple sclerosis. The CDR3 runs from the conserved cysteine through the conserved F or W. A D gene is named only where the DNA matches it firmly. The listing skips clone size in some rows; elsewhere it reads once, few, many or a size class.

>TRBJ1-1|NA|NA|TRBV5-1
TGCGCCAGCAGCCGGGGGGGCCCTACAAGCACTGAAGCTTTCTTT
CASSRGGPTSTEAFF
>TRBJ1-1|few|NA|TRBV10-3
TGTGCCATCAGTGAGACCCAGCTGAACACTGAAGCTTTCTTT
CAISETQLNTEAFF
>TRBJ2-7|few|TRBD2|TRBV20-1
TGCAGTGCTAGACCCTGGCGGGAGACTTCCTACGAGCAGTACTTC
CSARPWRETSYEQYF
>TRBJ2-5|few|NA|TRBV7-2
TGTGCCAGCAGCCCTGAACCGGGACGACCAAAAGAGACCCAGTACTTC
CASSPEPGRPKETQYF
>TRBJ1-1|NA|NA|TRBV7-9
TGTGCCAGCAGCTTAGCCCACTCGGGACGGACTGAAGCTTTCTTT
CASSLAHSGRTEAFF
>TRBJ2-1|few|NA|TRBV5-1
TGCGCCAGCAGTAAAAGCCCGGTCGAGCAGTTCTTC
CASSKSPVEQFF
>TRBJ2-5|few|NA|TRBV20-1
TGCAGTGCTAACCGGGAACCACCAGGGACCCAGTACTTC
CSANREPPGTQYF
>TRBJ1-1|NA|NA|TRBV5-1
TGCGCCAGCAGCTTGGTAGGAACCTCGACAGGTCAGGGTGAAGCTTTCTTT
CASSLVGTSTGQGEAFF
>TRBJ2-3|NA|NA|TRBV7-8
TGTGCCAGCAGTTCGAAAAGACAGCGGACAGATACGCAGTATTTT
CASSSKRQRTDTQYF
>TRBJ2-2|NA|TRBD2|TRBV4-1
TGCGCCAGCAGCCAAGGGGCTAGTGGGAGGGTTCGGCCCGGGGAGCTGTTTTTT
CASSQGASGRVRPGELFF
>TRBJ2-1|NA|NA|TRBV24-1
TGTGCCACCAGTGACCGCACACGCACGGGGGCACGCAATGAGCAGTTCTTC
CATSDRTRTGARNEQFF